One and the same sample provided the 30 T cell receptor beta chains below, sequenced in a study of OX40 agonist ivuxolimab in advanced cancers. The repertoire was sequenced with immunoSEQ multiplex PCR; TCRdb's copy has only in-frame clones and lacks some. The table records about 70,000 clones, approximately 78% of them present only once. The sample here was CD4+ or CD8+ T cells sorted from blood, taken in a trial of the OX40 agonist ivuxolimab. The source of these receptors is an adult with an advanced solid tumor such as melanoma, head and neck, liver or kidney cancer.

The rearrangement joins TRBV18 to TRBJ2-3; 16 bases map to TRBD2. The CDR3 runs 19 residues. The germline gives CDR1 KGHSH, CDR2 LQKENI. V gave up 1 base and J gave up 1 base; unmatched junction bases: 5. CDR3 amino acids: CASSPQGTSGGAGTDTQYF. In nucleotides, the CDR3 is TGTGCCAGCTCACCACAAGGGACTAGCGGGGGGGCCGGCACAGATACGCAGTATTTT.

A few counts support this clone. The chain is built from TRBV7-2 and TRBJ2-3, with TRBD1 identical over 7 bases. The CDR3 runs to 15 residues. CDR1 and CDR2 from the germline V gene are SGHTA and FQGNSA. The V and J ends lost 6 bases and 2 bases, in that order; junction bases with no gene match: 8. The CDR3 DNA follows: TGTGCCAGCAGGCCACCGGGACAGCACACAGATACGCAGTATTTT. It encodes CASRPPGQHTDTQYF.

The chain is built from TRBV5-6 and TRBJ1-5; D is possibly TRBD1 (5 bases). The CDR3 runs 12 residues. The germline V and J ends were trimmed by 4 bases and 7 bases, with 9 bases remaining between them. The germline V gene has CDR1 SGHDT and CDR2 YYEEEE. For the CDR3, the DNA is TGTGCCAGCAGCCGGGACGGGCAGCCCCAGCATTTT. Amino acids: CASSRDGQPQHF.

J is TRBJ2-5 and V is TRBV5-4; no reliable D call. The CDR3 loop spans 12 amino acids. Germline CDR1 and CDR2: SGHNT and YYREEE (reference sequence). V was trimmed by 0 bases and J by 8 bases, leaving 8 bases between them. The CDR3 region is CASSLGGVTQYF. CDR3 DNA sequence: TGTGCCAGCAGCTTGGGGGGTGTAACCCAGTACTTC.

The chain couples TRBV15 to TRBJ1-5; D may be TRBD1 (6 bases). V lost 3 bases, J lost 7 bases, and 16 bases lay in between. The V gene's germline CDR1 is LNHNV and CDR2 YYDKDF (reference sequence). The CDR3 runs to 15 residues. This CDR3 is CATSSGGGRGQPQHF. CDR3 sequence (DNA): TGTGCCACCAGCAGTGGTGGGGGGCGCGGGCAGCCCCAGCATTTT.

The genes are TRBV5-8 and TRBJ2-1; 8 bases match TRBD1. Trimming took 2 bases from V and 8 from J; bases not matched to a gene: 6. CDR3 length: 14 residues. CDR1 is SGHTS, CDR2 YDEGEE, per germline. In nucleotides, the CDR3 is TGTGCCAGCAGCTTCGGCAGGGGGCTGGATGAGCAGTTCTTC. Protein sequence: CASSFGRGLDEQFF. The full variable domain, rest sourced from reference TRBV5-8 and TRBJ2-1, is EAGVTQSPTHLIKTRGQQATLRCSPISGHTSVYWYQQALGLGLQFLLWYDEGEERNRGNFPPRFSGRQFPNYSSELNVNALELEDSALYLCASSFGRGLDEQFFGPGTRLTVL.

The chain joins TRBV15 to TRBJ2-1; TRBD2 is a possible D gene (6 bases). Trimming took 3 bases from V and 9 from J, leaving 9 bases between them. Germline CDR1 LNHNV, CDR2 YYDKDF (reference sequence). The CDR3 runs to 12 residues. The CDR3 DNA reads as TGTGCCACCAGCAGGACGACTAGTGAGCAGTTCTTC. This translates into CATSRTTSEQFF.

V usage is TRBV5-1 and J usage is TRBJ2-3; D may be TRBD1 or TRBD2 (5 bases each). V lost 4 bases to trimming and J lost 4 bases, with 13 bases between them. Per germline, CDR1 SGHRS and CDR2 YFSETQ. The CDR3 is 14 amino acids. The DNA of the CDR3 is TGCGCCAGCAGCCTCGAAGGGACGGCAGATACGCAGTATTTT. As protein: CASSLEGTADTQYF.

The chain combines TRBV29-1 with TRBJ1-1, with D hard to call. CDR3 length: 12 residues. The V gene lost 7 bases and the J gene lost 11 bases, with 20 bases spanning the gap. Germline V lookup: CDR1 SQVTM, CDR2 ANQGSEA. CDR3: CSAANPATGAFF. The CDR3 nucleotides read TGCAGCGCCGCAAACCCTGCGACGGGGGCTTTCTTT.

The gene calls are TRBV6-5 and TRBJ2-1; D is undetermined. The CDR3 spans 16 residues. V lost 2 bases, J lost 3 bases, and 14 bases lay in between. Germline V lookup: CDR1 MNHEY, CDR2 SVGAGI. The CDR3: CASSYVGARLYNEQFF. Written as DNA, the CDR3 is TGTGCCAGCAGTTACGTAGGAGCTAGACTCTACAATGAGCAGTTCTTC.

The table lists this clone with a count of one. This specimen includes other DNA sequences encoding the same CDR3. The rearrangement links TRBV9 to TRBJ1-2, with a weak D call TRBD1 (5 bases). V lost 2 bases, J lost 4 bases, and 9 bases lay in between. Germline assignment: CDR1 SGDLS and CDR2 YYNGEE. The CDR3 is 13 residues long. The CDR3 loop is CASSVGGSYGYTF. CDR3 nucleotide sequence: TGTGCCAGCAGCGTGGGGGGGAGCTATGGCTACACCTTC.

V gene TRBV28 combines with J gene TRBJ1-2, with D unresolved. The CDR3 totals 12 residues. The germline V gene has CDR1 MDHEN and CDR2 SYDVKM. The germline V and J ends were trimmed by 6 bases and 2 bases, with 7 bases remaining between them. The CDR3 sequence: CASSLTNYGYTF. DNA of the CDR3: TGTGCCAGCAGCTTGACAAACTATGGCTACACCTTC.

This clone was seen a handful of times. Written as DNA, the CDR3 is TGTGCCATCAGTGACCGGACTAGCGGTCTAGCCAAAAACATTCAGTACTTC. This encodes CAISDRTSGLAKNIQYF. The chain is built from TRBV10-3 and TRBJ2-4, with 10 bases matching TRBD2. The CDR3 is 17 residues long. CDR1 and CDR2 from the germline V gene are ENHRY and SYGVKD. V was clipped by 3 bases and J by 0 bases; unmatched bases: 5.

In regard to this clone: The same CDR3 can be traced to other DNA sequences in this sample. This rearrangement joins TRBV9 to TRBJ2-7, with 9 bases fitting TRBD1. The CDR3 loop spans 15 amino acids. CDR1 SGDLS and CDR2 YYNGEE come from the germline V gene. V was pared by 0 bases and J by 5 bases, with 6 bases of the junction left unmatched. In DNA form, the CDR3 reads TGTGCCAGCAGCGTAGGAGGGACAGGGTCCAACGAGCAGTACTTC. It translates to CASSVGGTGSNEQYF.

The J gene is TRBJ1-1, the V gene TRBV2, with 7 bases matching TRBD1. With 7 bases clipped from V and 0 bases from J, the junction kept 11 bases outside the gene matches. Germline V CDR1 and CDR2: SNHLY, FYNNEI. The CDR3 length is 16 residues. For the CDR3, the DNA is TGTGCCAGCACACTACGACAGGGAGGAATGAACACTGAAGCTTTCTTT. This gives the protein CASTLRQGGMNTEAFF.

The rearrangement uses TRBV27 and TRBJ1-5; weak D call: TRBD1 (5 bases). Per germline, CDR1 MNHEY and CDR2 SMNVEV (reference sequence). This CDR3 has 15 amino acids. V lost 4 bases and J 2 bases, leaving 12 bases between the germline ends. The DNA of the CDR3 is TGTGCCAGCAGTTCGAAGGGGACGGGCAATCAGCCCCAGCATTTT. Amino acids: CASSSKGTGNQPQHF.

This clone has a handful of counts. The CDR3 loop is CASSPRGQDGYGYTF. In DNA form, the CDR3 reads TGTGCCAGCTCACCACGAGGACAGGATGGGTATGGCTACACCTTC. The J gene is TRBJ1-2, the V gene TRBV18; 7 positions agree with TRBD1. After removal of 1 base from V and 5 bases from J, the junction contained 7 bases not matched to a gene. There are 15 residues in the CDR3. Per the germline V gene, CDR1 is KGHSH and CDR2 is LQKENI.

V gene TRBV23-1 combines with J gene TRBJ2-7; 8 bases map to TRBD1. TRBV23-1 is noted as an ORF with a role that remains uncertain. J was trimmed by 10 bases and V by 6 bases; bases with no gene match: 8. The CDR3 length is 12 residues. DNA of the CDR3: TGCGCCAGCAGCCCATCAGGGGGCGGTCAGTACTTC. Translating gives CASSPSGGGQYF.

The chain recombines TRBV29-1 with TRBJ2-7, with 7 positions matching TRBD1. CDR3 size: 12 residues. Germline values: CDR1 SQVTM, CDR2 ANQGSEA. V shed 4 bases and J 4 bases; nucleotides not matched to a gene: 4. The CDR3 loop reads CSVGQGQYEQYF. CDR3 DNA sequence: TGCAGCGTTGGACAGGGCCAGTACGAGCAGTACTTC.

The V gene is TRBV2, the J gene TRBJ2-5; no firm D call. Germline V gene sequence: CDR1 SNHLY, CDR2 FYNNEI. This CDR3 contains 11 residues. V was pared by 6 bases and J by 5 bases, with 7 bases between. DNA of the CDR3: TGTGCCAGCAGCCCCAGTGAGACCCAGTACTTC. It translates to CASSPSETQYF.

This sequence joins TRBV29-1 and TRBJ2-1, with a tentative D call TRBD1 (5 bases). Trimming left V 7 bases short and J 5 bases short, with 12 bases between. The CDR3 runs to 12 residues. Germline values: CDR1 SQVTM, CDR2 ANQGSEA. The CDR3 loop reads CSGVQGNNEQFF. The CDR3 coding sequence is TGCAGCGGGGTGCAGGGCAACAATGAGCAGTTCTTC.

The J gene is TRBJ2-7, the V gene TRBV4-3; unclear D gene. Trimming pared 1 base from V and 2 bases from J, leaving 15 bases between. Germline CDR1 reads LGHNA; CDR2 reads YSLEER. The CDR3 totals 16 residues. The CDR3: CASSQALGPAPYEQYF. CDR3 nucleotide sequence: TGCGCCAGCAGCCAAGCTCTCGGACCGGCCCCCTACGAGCAGTACTTC.

This clone was observed once. V and J are TRBV6-1 and TRBJ1-1; 11 bases are shared with TRBD1. Germline V gene data show CDR1 as MNHNS and CDR2 as SASEGT. The CDR3 loop spans 15 amino acids. The J segment lost 4 bases and the V segment lost 6 bases, leaving 7 bases of the junction unmatched. In DNA, the CDR3 is TGTGCCAGCAGAGGGACAGGGGGTTCGGGCACTGAAGCTTTCTTT. The encoded protein is CASRGTGGSGTEAFF.

The chain uses TRBV27 and TRBJ2-3, with unresolved D. V was pared by 6 bases and J by 1 base, with 8 bases between. The CDR3 sequence is 13 residues long. In germline, CDR1 is MNHEY, CDR2 SMNVEV (reference sequence). CDR3 bases: TGTGCCAGCAGAAGCGTTGGCACAGATACGCAGTATTTT. Residues: CASRSVGTDTQYF.

The gene calls are TRBV6-6 and TRBJ2-3, with TRBD2 matching over 10 bases. CDR3 length equals 15 residues. CDR1 and CDR2 from the germline V gene are MNHNY and SVGAGI (reference sequence). The V and J ends lost 2 bases and 4 bases, in that order; junction bases with no gene match: 3. CDR3 nucleotide sequence: TGTGCCAGCAGTTACGAGGGACTAGCGCCAGATACGCAGTATTTT. Its protein is CASSYEGLAPDTQYF.

The sample holds a few counts of this clone. The J gene is TRBJ1-2, the V gene TRBV29-1; D gene unclear. The V end lost 3 bases, the J end lost 8 bases, and 13 bases lay between the germline ends. The CDR3 loop spans 12 amino acids. Germline assignment: CDR1 SQVTM and CDR2 ANQGSEA. CDR3 DNA sequence: TGCAGCGTTGAGTTTGGGGTAATCGGCTACACCTTC. It translates to CSVEFGVIGYTF.

CDR3 bases: TGCGCCAGCAGCGATCCACCCCGTCTGCGTCTCACCGGGGAGCTGTTTTTT. It codes for CASSDPPRLRLTGELFF. The chain joins TRBV5-1 to TRBJ2-2; no firm D call. Per germline, CDR1 SGHRS and CDR2 YFSETQ. Trimming pared 4 bases from V and 4 bases from J, leaving 20 bases between. The CDR3 runs 17 residues.

The chain is built from TRBV18 and TRBJ2-1, with a possible D match to TRBD2 (5 bases). The V end lost 0 bases, the J end lost 9 bases, and 12 bases lay between the germline ends. CDR1 KGHSH and CDR2 LQKENI come from the germline V gene. This CDR3 region has 14 residues. The CDR3 bases are TGTGCCAGCTCACCACCCACATACGCGGGTGAGCAGTTCTTC. This codes for CASSPPTYAGEQFF.

This clone was seen a single time. The chain combines TRBV5-1 with TRBJ2-2, with D maybe TRBD1 (5 bases). Germline V gene sequence: CDR1 SGHRS, CDR2 YFSETQ. The length of the CDR3 is 15 residues. Trimming cost V 1 base and J 5 bases, with 12 bases left between them. The chain's CDR3 is CASSLRQGLTGELFF. As DNA, the CDR3 is TGCGCCAGCAGCTTGCGGCAGGGCCTAACCGGGGAGCTGTTTTTT.

The J gene is TRBJ2-6, the V gene TRBV7-9, with no clear D. The ends were cut back, 1 base at V and 4 bases at J, with 5 bases in the middle. The CDR3 is made up of 14 amino acids. Germline V lookup: CDR1 SEHNR, CDR2 FQNEAQ (reference sequence). DNA of the CDR3: TGTGCCAGCAGCTTAGGTGGCGGGGCCAACGTCCTGACTTTC. It is translated as CASSLGGGANVLTF.